Listed below are T cell receptor beta chains from one sample, sequenced in a study of OX40 agonist ivuxolimab in advanced cancers. Method: immunoSEQ multiplex PCR; TCRdb's copy keeps in-frame clones and lacks some. The sample records 30,000 to 40,000 clones, less than 90% being singletons. Source: CD4+ or CD8+ T cells sorted from blood, taken in a trial of the OX40 agonist ivuxolimab. The receptors were gathered from an adult with an advanced solid tumor such as melanoma, head and neck, liver or kidney cancer. Each CDR3 is given with its conserved first and last residue. D genes are given only for firm matches. Clone size, where shown, is once, few, many, or a class for clones that have expanded.

v_gene	j_gene	abundance	d_gene	CDR3aa	CDR3nt
TRBV5-1	TRBJ1-5	NA	NA	CASSLGGHNQPQHF	TGCGCCAGCAGCTTGGGGGGCCACAATCAGCCCCAGCATTTT
TRBV6-1	TRBJ1-2	NA	NA	CASSEGILAVYGYTF	TGTGCCAGCAGTGAAGGGATTCTCGCCGTCTATGGCTACACCTTC
TRBV7-9	TRBJ2-1	NA	NA	CASSLAAVGDNEQFF	TGTGCCAGCAGCTTAGCGGCAGTGGGGGACAATGAGCAGTTCTTC
TRBV9	TRBJ1-1	once	NA	CASSVAEDTEAFF	TGTGCCAGCAGCGTAGCAGAGGACACTGAAGCTTTCTTT
TRBV10-1	TRBJ1-2	NA	NA	CASSESSAAFGYTF	TGCGCCAGCAGTGAGTCGTCGGCCGCATTCGGCTACACCTTC
TRBV27	TRBJ2-1	NA	NA	CASSLWADNEQFF	TGTGCCAGCAGTTTATGGGCAGACAATGAGCAGTTCTTC
TRBV6-5	TRBJ1-1	few	NA	CASHTGSTEAFF	TGTGCCAGCCATACAGGGTCCACTGAAGCTTTCTTT
TRBV2	TRBJ1-6	NA	NA	CASSEMGLGDNSPLHF	TGTGCCAGCAGTGAGATGGGTCTGGGGGATAATTCACCCCTCCACTTT
TRBV7-6	TRBJ2-3	NA	NA	CASSLAGTEDTQYF	TGTGCCAGCAGCTTAGCAGGGACGGAAGATACGCAGTATTTT
TRBV18	TRBJ2-3	NA	NA	CASSPQGTDTQYF	TGTGCCAGCTCACCACAGGGCACAGATACGCAGTATTTT
TRBV6-5	TRBJ1-5	medium-sized	TRBD1	CASSYTGAPNQPQHF	TGTGCCAGCAGTTATACAGGGGCCCCCAATCAGCCCCAGCATTTT
TRBV4-2	TRBJ1-2	once	NA	CASSHPDTSNYGYTF	TGTGCCAGCAGCCACCCGGACACCTCTAACTATGGCTACACCTTC
TRBV10-3	TRBJ2-1	NA	NA	CAISEGWTEYNEQFF	TGTGCCATCAGTGAGGGCTGGACGGAATACAATGAGCAGTTCTTC
TRBV7-8	TRBJ1-1	NA	NA	CASSLVGLKNTEAFF	TGTGCCAGCAGCTTAGTCGGCTTGAAGAACACTGAAGCTTTCTTT
TRBV7-2	TRBJ2-7	NA	TRBD1	CASSFDRVYEQYF	TGTGCCAGCAGCTTTGACAGGGTTTACGAGCAGTACTTC
TRBV27	TRBJ1-4	many	NA	CASSLTDERPQVREKLFF	TGTGCCAGCAGTTTGACTGACGAGAGACCCCAAGTCCGGGAAAAACTGTTTTTT
TRBV6-5	TRBJ1-4	NA	NA	CASSYTKGGKLFF	TGTGCCAGCAGTTACACCAAGGGGGGAAAACTGTTTTTT
TRBV6-5	TRBJ2-7	NA	TRBD2	CASSYSISGGAGEQYF	TGTGCCAGCAGTTACTCGATTAGCGGGGGGGCAGGCGAGCAGTACTTC
TRBV5-1	TRBJ1-3	NA	NA	CASSLGRNTIYF	TGCGCCAGCAGCTTGGGAAGAAACACCATATATTTT
TRBV5-8	TRBJ1-5	NA	NA	CASSFEGGNQPQHF	TGTGCCAGCAGCTTTGAGGGCGGCAATCAGCCCCAGCATTTT
TRBV27	TRBJ2-3	once	TRBD2	CASSLLAGDTQYF	TGTGCCAGCAGTTTACTAGCGGGTGATACGCAGTATTTT
TRBV4-1	TRBJ1-3	NA	NA	CASSLQSFSGNTIYF	TGCGCCAGCAGCCTACAGTCCTTCTCTGGAAACACCATATATTTT
TRBV5-1	TRBJ1-1	NA	NA	CASMGIMNTEAFF	TGCGCCAGCATGGGGATCATGAACACTGAAGCTTTCTTT
TRBV6-5	TRBJ1-5	NA	NA	CASSHGGENQPQHF	TGTGCCAGCAGTCACGGGGGGGAGAATCAGCCCCAGCATTTT
TRBV4-2	TRBJ2-7	NA	TRBD2	CASSQEASGGASDEQYF	TGTGCCAGCAGCCAAGAGGCTAGCGGGGGGGCTTCCGATGAGCAGTACTTC
TRBV9	TRBJ2-5	NA	NA	CASSVDGGETQYF	TGTGCCAGCAGCGTAGATGGGGGAGAGACCCAGTACTTC
TRBV30	TRBJ2-2	once	NA	CAWSVGEGTGELFF	TGTGCCTGGAGTGTGGGAGAGGGAACCGGGGAGCTGTTTTTT
TRBV7-9	TRBJ1-1	once	NA	CASSPPYSYENTEAFF	TGTGCCAGCAGCCCCCCATATTCGTATGAGAACACTGAAGCTTTCTTT
TRBV2	TRBJ1-3	NA	NA	CASSAPGFGNTIYF	TGTGCCAGCAGTGCTCCAGGGTTTGGAAACACCATATATTTT
TRBV5-1	TRBJ1-1	NA	TRBD1	CASSLGDSGGSEAFF	TGCGCCAGCAGCTTGGGGGACAGCGGTGGATCTGAAGCTTTCTTT
TRBV7-9	TRBJ2-2	NA	NA	CASSFVNTGELFF	TGTGCCAGCAGCTTTGTAAACACCGGGGAGCTGTTTTTT
TRBV13	TRBJ2-3	NA	TRBD2	CASSPGTSGGHGGDTQYF	TGTGCCAGCAGCCCAGGGACTAGCGGGGGCCACGGGGGTGATACGCAGTATTTT
TRBV11-2	TRBJ2-5	NA	TRBD1	CASSRKGQGWGTQYF	TGTGCCAGCAGCCGAAAAGGACAGGGGTGGGGGACCCAGTACTTC
TRBV10-3	TRBJ2-2	NA	TRBD2	CAISTTSGGEELFF	TGTGCCATCAGTACGACTAGCGGGGGGGAGGAGCTGTTTTTT
TRBV6-5	TRBJ1-2	few	NA	CASTKAQGALPGYTF	TGTGCCAGCACCAAGGCCCAGGGCGCCCTTCCTGGCTACACCTTC
TRBV5-6	TRBJ2-1	NA	TRBD2	CASSFLAGGRIEQFF	TGTGCCAGCAGCTTCTTAGCGGGGGGGCGCATTGAGCAGTTCTTC
TRBV4-1	TRBJ2-2	NA	TRBD2	CASSQTGLAGYTGELFF	TGCGCCAGCAGCCAGACCGGACTAGCGGGATACACCGGGGAGCTGTTTTTT
TRBV7-2	TRBJ1-6	NA	NA	CASSKAQGYNSPLHF	TGTGCCAGCAGCAAAGCACAGGGTTATAATTCACCCCTCCACTTT
TRBV4-3	TRBJ2-7	NA	NA	CASTSTHDRRGEQYF	TGCGCCAGCACAAGTACCCATGACAGAAGGGGAGAGCAGTACTTC
TRBV29-1	TRBJ1-2	few	NA	CSVEDWEQVANYGYTF	TGCAGCGTTGAAGATTGGGAGCAGGTGGCTAACTATGGCTACACCTTC
TRBV15	TRBJ2-2	medium-sized	NA	CATSSGNTGELFF	TGTGCCACCAGCAGCGGTAACACCGGGGAGCTGTTTTTT
TRBV5-4	TRBJ1-1	NA	NA	CASSFWGGTEAFF	TGTGCCAGCAGCTTTTGGGGTGGGACTGAAGCTTTCTTT